The rows below give T cell receptor beta chains drawn from one sample of a study of T cell repertoires in cytomegalovirus infection. From the reads, TCRdb called clonotypes with MiXCR, one entry per CDR3 protein. This sample has around 740,000 distinct CDR3 sequences, with about a third found just once. Sample: PBMCs. The receptors were sampled from a human donor in good health (CMV status not recorded). Some clones in this sample may be carry-over from other donors' samples. The CDR3 runs from the conserved cysteine through the conserved F or W. A D gene is named only where the DNA matches it firmly. Where a row states a size, it is once, few, many or the class of an expanded clone; other rows omit it.

J gene	V gene	clone size	D gene	CDR3 DNA	CDR3 protein
TRBJ2-1	TRBV5-6	.	.	TGTGCCAGCAGCTCACTACTCCGGGACGGCAGCTACAATGAGCAGTTCTTC	CASSSLLRDGSYNEQFF
TRBJ1-1	TRBV20-1	.	.	TGCAGTGCCGCCATAGACACGAACACTGAAGCTTTCTTT	CSAAIDTNTEAFF
TRBJ1-6	TRBV4-2	.	TRBD1	TGTGCCAGCAGCCAAGCCCCCGGACAGGGGGCAAGGGGATCACCCCTCCACTTT	CASSQAPGQGARGSPLHF
TRBJ2-1	TRBV5-1	.	TRBD2	TGCGCCAGCAGCTTGACTAGCGGGGGGGTTGGTGAGCAGTTCTTC	CASSLTSGGVGEQFF
TRBJ2-5	TRBV5-6	.	TRBD1	TGTGCCAGCAGCTTGCCTCCCGGGACAGGTATTCAAGAGACCCAGTACTTC	CASSLPPGTGIQETQYF
TRBJ2-5	TRBV28	.	TRBD2	TGTGCCAGCAGTTTATCTAGCCCCGGGACTACTGGCGGAGAGACCCAGTACTTC	CASSLSSPGTTGGETQYF
TRBJ1-1	TRBV27	.	TRBD1	TGTGCCAGCAGCACGTTTGTGCGAAGGGGGCGGGACACTGAAGCTTTCTTT	CASSTFVRRGRDTEAFF
TRBJ2-5	TRBV28	.	.	TGTGCCAGCAGGGTCCTGGGGGGCGCCGTTTCCGAGACCCAGTACTTC	CASRVLGGAVSETQYF
TRBJ2-5	TRBV7-3	many	.	TGTGCCAGCAGCTATAAAGTGGAAGAGACCCAGTACTTC	CASSYKVEETQYF
TRBJ2-3	TRBV7-9	.	TRBD2	TGTGCCAGCAGCCGACTAGCGGGAATCGATACGCAGTATTTT	CASSRLAGIDTQYF
TRBJ1-5	TRBV6-6	.	TRBD1	TGTGCCAGCAGCAACGACGACCGGACAGGGGATGTCAATCAGCCCCAGCATTTT	CASSNDDRTGDVNQPQHF
TRBJ1-4	TRBV12-3/TRBV12-4	.	.	TGTGCCAGCAGTTTTCTCGGGGCACTTGATGAAAAACTGTTTTTT	CASSFLGALDEKLFF
TRBJ2-7	TRBV28	few	.	TGTGCCAGCAGTTTATTCAGGGGTTACGAGCAGTACTTC	CASSLFRGYEQYF
TRBJ1-1	TRBV6-1	.	.	TGTGCCAGCAGTGAAGTGAGAGTTGAAGCTTTCTTT	CASSEVRVEAFF
TRBJ2-5	TRBV10-3	.	TRBD2	TGTGCCATCAGTGGGACTAGCGGGATAGGGGAGACCCAGTACTTC	CAISGTSGIGETQYF
TRBJ2-5	TRBV7-9	few	TRBD1	TGTGCCAGCAGCTCCGACAGGGGAGAGACCCAGTACTTC	CASSSDRGETQYF
TRBJ1-5	TRBV28	.	.	TGTGCCAGCAGTGGCGCGGGTGGTCGACAGCCCCAGCATTTT	CASSGAGGRQPQHF
TRBJ2-1	TRBV7-2	many	.	TGTGCCAGCAGCTTAGGACCAGGGCGGGAATATGAGCAGTTCTTC	CASSLGPGREYEQFF
TRBJ1-2	TRBV6-5	.	.	TGTGCCAGCAGTTACGAGGGGGGGGAAGACGGCTACACCTTC	CASSYEGGEDGYTF
TRBJ2-1	TRBV6-1	few	.	TGTGCCAGCAGGTACGACAGAGTCGACAATGAGCAGTTCTTC	CASRYDRVDNEQFF
TRBJ1-6	TRBV6-1	few	.	TGTGCCAGCAGTGAGTCCGGGAATAATTCACCCCTCCACTTT	CASSESGNNSPLHF
TRBJ2-5	TRBV7-2	few	TRBD1	TGTGCCAGCAGCTCAGGAGTGGGGACAGGGACCCAAGAGACCCAGTACTTC	CASSSGVGTGTQETQYF
TRBJ2-1	TRBV7-6	many	TRBD2	TGTGCCAGCAGCTTAGGCGGGGGGAACTACAATGAGCAGTTCTTC	CASSLGGGNYNEQFF
TRBJ2-7	TRBV4-2	few	TRBD1	TGTGCCAGCAGCCAAGGCCCCGGACAGGGGGGTATACTTACCTCCTACGAGCAGTACTTC	CASSQGPGQGGILTSYEQYF
TRBJ2-1	TRBV7-3	few	.	TGTGCCAGCAGCTTAGGGGGTGGCGAAGATGAGCAGTTCTTC	CASSLGGGEDEQFF
TRBJ2-5	TRBV12-3/TRBV12-4	.	TRBD1	TGTGCCAGCAGCGGGACAGTTCAAGAGACCCAGTACTTC	CASSGTVQETQYF
TRBJ2-3	TRBV28	.	TRBD2	TGTGCCAGCAGGGTGGGAGGGAGCACAGATACGCAGTATTTT	CASRVGGSTDTQYF
TRBJ2-7	TRBV25-1	.	.	TGTGCCAGCAGCGGAATGGGGACCCCCACCTACGAGCAGTACTTC	CASSGMGTPTYEQYF
TRBJ1-5	TRBV6-5	.	TRBD1	TGTGCCAGCAGTCGATCAGGGGGATATAGCAATCAGCCCCAGCATTTT	CASSRSGGYSNQPQHF
TRBJ1-6	TRBV12-3/TRBV12-4	.	.	TGTGCCAGCAGCTATGGGGAGCGGCGATCACCCCTCCACTTT	CASSYGERRSPLHF
TRBJ1-4	TRBV2	.	TRBD1	TGTGCCAGCAATCTGGACAGGGGATATGCTAATGAAAAACTGTTTTTT	CASNLDRGYANEKLFF
TRBJ2-1	TRBV20-1	.	TRBD2	TGCAGTGCGACCCCGGGACTAGCGGGTCAGGAGCAGTTCTTC	CSATPGLAGQEQFF
TRBJ2-7	TRBV7-2	few	TRBD1	TGTGCCAGCAGCTTAGAGGGGACAGCATTTTCCTACGAGCAGTACTTC	CASSLEGTAFSYEQYF
TRBJ2-2	TRBV5-4	.	.	TGTGCCAGCAGTTGGGGGGCCGGGGAGCTGTTTTTT	CASSWGAGELFF
TRBJ1-5	TRBV24-1	few	.	TGTGCCACCAGTGACGCGAGGTCTAATCAGCCCCAGCATTTT	CATSDARSNQPQHF
TRBJ2-3	TRBV28	few	TRBD2	TGTGCCAGCAGTACAGGGACTAGCCGCTGGGGGGATACGCAGTATTTT	CASSTGTSRWGDTQYF
TRBJ2-1	TRBV14	few	.	TGTGCCAGCAGCCCCGACTGGGGAAATGAGCAGTTCTTC	CASSPDWGNEQFF
TRBJ2-2	TRBV28	few	.	TGTGGGGGTAGGGACCTGAACACCGGGGAGCTGTTTTTT	CGGRDLNTGELFF
TRBJ1-6	TRBV7-9	.	.	TGTGCCAGCAGCCACCACCGGGACACCAATTCACCCCTCCACTTT	CASSHHRDTNSPLHF
TRBJ2-7	TRBV7-2	few	TRBD1	TGTGCCAGCAGCGGGGACAGGGGGTTTTGGAACGAGCAGTACTTC	CASSGDRGFWNEQYF
TRBJ1-1	TRBV27	.	.	TGTGCCAGCAGTCCCACAACAGGGCCCACTGAAGCTTTCTTT	CASSPTTGPTEAFF
TRBJ2-7	TRBV27	.	TRBD1	TGTGCCAGCAGTTTATCGTGGGGGGACAGGGGGGGTTGGGAGCAGTACTTC	CASSLSWGDRGGWEQYF
TRBJ2-5	TRBV28	.	TRBD2	TGTGCCAGCAGTTTCGCACTAGCGGACAAAGAGACCCAGTACTTC	CASSFALADKETQYF
TRBJ2-7	TRBV7-8	many	TRBD1	TGTGCCAGCAGCTTAGAGGGGACAGGGGCCTACGAGCAGTACTTC	CASSLEGTGAYEQYF
TRBJ2-1	TRBV11-2	few	TRBD2	TGTGCCAGCACGAGGCTAGCGGGGGCCCCGGAATACAATGAGCAGTTCTTC	CASTRLAGAPEYNEQFF
TRBJ2-2	TRBV11-2	.	TRBD2	TGTGCCAGCAGCTCCTGGACTAGCGGGAGTTCCGGGGAGCTGTTTTTT	CASSSWTSGSSGELFF
TRBJ2-7	TRBV7-2	few	TRBD2	TGTGCCAGCAGCGGCCGGACTAGAACCCTCGAGCAGTACTTC	CASSGRTRTLEQYF